A single sample is the source of the 8 T cell receptor beta chains below, sequenced in a study of T cell repertoires in cytomegalovirus infection (dated by TCRdb to between 2017 and 2020). The run used an Illumina HiSeq 1500. TCRdb redid the processing of the public reads, applying fastp at Q25 and MiXCR, and retained in-frame beta chains. Rows with one shared CDR3 protein collapse into an entry with the most common genes and DNA. This sample is represented by some 170,000 distinct CDR3 sequences; about a sixth of them were singletons. Of the sample, around 25% is held by the ten largest clones. Sequenced material: CD8+ T cells from PBMCs. The receptors were gathered from a human donor in good health (CMV status not recorded). Some clones in this sample may be carry-over from other donors' samples.

This clonotype was observed a handful of times. The rearrangement joins TRBV7-8 to TRBJ1-1; tentative D call: TRBD1 (5 bases). V lost 0 bases and J lost 1, with 9 bases in between. CDR3 length: 15 residues. Germline V lookup: CDR1 SGHVS, CDR2 FQNEAQ. The CDR3 here is CASSLARGWNTEAFF. The CDR3 DNA reads TGTGCCAGCAGCTTAGCGAGGGGCTGGAACACTGAAGCTTTCTTT.

This chain joins TRBV7-6 and TRBJ2-1; D might be TRBD2 (6 bases). V lost 5 bases to trimming and J lost 10 bases, with 15 bases between them. Germline CDR1 and CDR2: SGHVS and FNYEAQ. The CDR3 covers 13 residues. The CDR3 here is CASSRSGDSEQFF. CDR3 nucleotide sequence: TGTGCCAGCAGCCGCTCCGGGGACTCCGAGCAGTTCTTC.

This sequence joins TRBV10-3 and TRBJ1-4; 9 bases agree with TRBD1. V trimming: 6 bases; J trimming: 5 bases; junction bases outside the gene matches: 7. The CDR3 has 15 amino acids. Germline values: CDR1 ENHRY, CDR2 SYGVKD. CDR3 nucleotide sequence: TGTGCCATCAGCCCCGGGGACAGGGAAAATGAAAAACTGTTTTTT. This translates into CAISPGDRENEKLFF.

This clonotype showed up just a few times. This chain connects TRBV6-5 to TRBJ2-1; D perhaps matches TRBD2 (5 bases). The CDR3 is made up of 14 amino acids. Trimming cost V 0 bases and J 9 bases, with 12 bases left between them. Germline CDR1 reads MNHEY; CDR2 reads SVGAGI. The CDR3 region is CASSYSTMGGEQFF. The CDR3 region has the DNA TGTGCCAGCAGTTACTCGACTATGGGCGGTGAGCAGTTCTTC.

This clonotype was counted only a few times. Relative to the germline gene, one junction end is altered; a read error may explain this. V and J are TRBV7-8 and TRBJ1-5; no definite D call. The CDR3 is made up of 12 amino acids. Per the germline V gene, CDR1 is SGHVS and CDR2 is FQNEAQ. The CDR3, as DNA: TGTGCCAGCAGCTTAACGGGCCGCGAGTTATATTTT. Translated, it gives CASSLTGRELYF.

The rearrangement joins TRBV7-4 to TRBJ1-2; D is unresolved. Trimming took off 0 bases at V and 8 bases at J, with 7 bases between the two ends. The CDR3 is 12 residues long. The germline gives CDR1 SGHVT, CDR2 SQSDAQ. CDR3 sequence: CASSLASGGYTF. The CDR3 DNA reads TGTGCCAGCAGCTTAGCTTCAGGAGGCTACACCTTC.

This clonotype was recorded a few times. The V and J genes are TRBV5-6 and TRBJ2-5, with a tentative D call TRBD2 (5 bases). Deletions cut 3 bases from V and 1 base from J, with 7 bases between. Looked up from germline, CDR1 is SGHDT and CDR2 is YYEEEE. The CDR3 is 13 amino acids. CDR3 sequence reads: CASSSGSQETQYF. The CDR3 DNA reads TGTGCCAGCAGCTCGGGGAGCCAAGAGACCCAGTACTTC. Full variable domain (missing parts from reference TRBV5-6 and TRBJ2-5): DAGVTQSPTHLIKTRGQQVTLRCSPKSGHDTVSWYQQALGQGPQFIFQYYEEEERQRGNFPDRFSGHQFPNYSSELNVNALLLGDSALYLCASSSGSQETQYFGPGTRLLVL.

The V and J genes are TRBV7-9 and TRBJ1-5; weak D call: TRBD1 (5 bases). CDR3 length: 12 residues. Germline values: CDR1 SEHNR, CDR2 FQNEAQ (reference sequence). Trimming cost V 6 bases and J 9 bases, with 12 bases left between them. The CDR3 loop reads CASSQDGGPQHF. The CDR3 coding sequence is TGTGCCAGCAGTCAGGATGGGGGGCCCCAGCATTTT.